This T cell receptor (beta chain) stems from a study of shared clonotypes between healthy human individuals. Study-level results: Sampling covered nothing but blood. Tissue TCR repertoires likely differ from those found in blood. Having only a few donors restricted how much genetic and exposure-history diversity was captured.

Naive CD8 populations comprised CD45RO-negative cells positively selected for CCR7, excluding terminally differentiated effector memory CD45RA+ cells. CDR1 is SQVTM, CDR2 ANQGSEA, per germline. V was clipped by 7 bases and J by 7 bases; unmatched bases: 12. The CDR3 runs 15 residues. Genomic DNA of every subset was divided equally among multiple immunoSEQ plates. Under the authors' procedure: ImmunoSEQ output held junction-only sequences without quality scores, so filtering differed. Libraries were prepared by immunoSEQ multiplex PCR; TCRdb keeps only in-frame clonotypes and omits some of them. That table supplies the V and J calls and clone size; D and trimming were determined from the DNA. The sample has some 2.1 million clones; less than 95% are singletons. On this clone: Antigen specificity is unknown.

The gene calls are TRBV29-1 and TRBJ1-4; 10 positions match TRBD1. The receptor's source is a man between 18 and 29 years old in good health. Sequencing was done on a sample of naive CD8+ T cells sorted from blood. DNA for the CDR3: TGCAGCGCTTCAAACCCCGGGACAGGGGCTGAAAAACTGTTTTTT. This translates into CSASNPGTGAEKLFF.